One sample yielded the 28 T cell receptor beta chains listed below, sequenced in a study of identical twins. Each CDR3 protein gets one entry after TCRdb re-called the 5' RACE reads with MiXCR. Counted here are about 220,000 distinct CDR3 sequences, approximately 8.3% occurring once; the ten biggest clones make up about 2%. The data also belong to a second study, concerning yellow fever vaccine responses in identical twins.

Sequencing input: memory (CD45RO+) T cells sorted from blood. Receptors originate from a woman aged 18 to 35 in good health.

The V and J genes are TRBV20-1 and TRBJ2-4; TRBD1 matches at 7 bases. Trimming removed 0 bases from V and 15 bases from J; junction bases left unmatched: 8. The CDR3 loop spans 12 amino acids. Germline CDR1 DFQATT, CDR2 SNEGSKA (reference sequence). This CDR3 reads CSARDLGQELYF. The CDR3 DNA follows: TGCAGTGCTAGAGACCTAGGACAGGAGTTGTACTTC.

This clonotype was found a few times. The rearrangement joins TRBV12-3 or TRBV12-4 to TRBJ2-1; TRBD2 matches 9 bases. This CDR3 is 15 amino acids long. V lost 6 bases and J lost 4; bases outside the gene matches: 7. Here the CDR3 reads CASSPSSGVYNEQFF. In DNA form, the CDR3 reads TGTGCCAGCAGCCCCTCTAGCGGGGTTTACAATGAGCAGTTCTTC.

A note on this clonotype: Possible read error: a much larger clone is one base away. This chain joins TRBV11-2 and TRBJ2-7; 9 bases match TRBD2. In germline, CDR1 is SGHAT, CDR2 FQNNGV. This CDR3 contains 18 residues. CDR3 region: CANSLDQSSGTFAYEQYF. In DNA, the CDR3 is TGTGCCAACAGCTTGGACCAGTCTAGCGGGACTTTTGCCTACGAGCAGTACTTC.

For this clonotype: This may come from a read error, since a much larger clone is one base off. The chain combines TRBV5-1 with TRBJ1-1; a possible D gene is TRBD1 (6 bases). The germline V gene has CDR1 SGHRS and CDR2 YFSETQ. Trimming took 4 bases from V and 3 from J, leaving 13 bases between them. This CDR3 has 14 amino acids. CDR3 protein: CASSVTGFDTEAFF. The CDR3 region has the DNA TGCGCCAGCAGCGTCACAGGGTTCGACACTGAAGCTTTCTTT.

This clonotype has only a few counts. This sequence joins TRBV12-3 or TRBV12-4 and TRBJ2-3; D may match TRBD1 or TRBD2 (6 bases each). CDR3 length: 16 residues. V lost 3 bases and J 4 bases, leaving 17 bases between the germline ends. CDR3 amino acids: CASSFLVTGRPDTQYF. The DNA of the CDR3 is TGTGCCAGCAGTTTTTTGGTAACAGGGAGGCCAGATACGCAGTATTTT.

The chain's CDR3 is CASSLLGGGTNEKLFF. For the CDR3, the DNA is TGTGCCAGCAGCTTACTTGGGGGGGGCACTAATGAAAAACTGTTTTTT. The chain has TRBV7-2 and TRBJ1-4, with D possibly being TRBD1 (6 bases). This CDR3 region has 16 residues. V lost 2 bases to trimming and J lost 2 bases, with 12 bases between them. The germline CDR1 and CDR2 sequences are SGHTA and FQGNSA.

This clonotype was seen a few times. The gene calls are TRBV6-1 and TRBJ2-6; the D is unclear. The CDR3 loop spans 15 amino acids. Per germline, CDR1 MNHNS and CDR2 SASEGT. Deletions cut 6 bases from V and 0 bases from J, with 9 bases between. The DNA of the CDR3 is TGTGCCAGCAGCACCGCCGACTCTGGGGCCAACGTCCTGACTTTC. This codes for CASSTADSGANVLTF.

This clonotype was counted ten times or more. The CDR3 loop reads CASSFEAGGPNTGELFF. CDR3 bases: TGTGCCAGCAGTTTTGAAGCAGGGGGCCCGAACACCGGGGAGCTGTTTTTT. The V gene is TRBV28, the J gene TRBJ2-2, with 8 bases lining up with TRBD1. J lost 0 bases, V lost 3 bases, and 6 bases had no gene match. This CDR3 is 17 amino acids long. Looked up from germline, CDR1 is MDHEN and CDR2 is SYDVKM.

The chain couples TRBV20-1 to TRBJ2-1, with D unclear. The CDR3 length is 14 residues. The germline CDR1 and CDR2 sequences are DFQATT and SNEGSKA (reference sequence). Between the trimmed V and J ends, which lost 4 bases and 7 bases, there was a span of 17 bases. The CDR3 sequence: CSAKPVTRRNEQFF. DNA for the CDR3: TGCAGTGCTAAACCGGTAACCCGACGGAATGAGCAGTTCTTC.

This clonotype was seen at least ten times. The chain has TRBV20-1 and TRBJ2-7; 7 bases agree with TRBD1. With V trimmed by 3 bases and J by 5 bases, 10 bases remained unmatched. Germline lookup yields CDR1 DFQATT and CDR2 SNEGSKA (reference sequence). The CDR3 is 14 amino acids. CDR3 DNA sequence: TGCAGTGCTAGGGCTCCTACAGGGGTCCACGAGCAGTACTTC. Its protein is CSARAPTGVHEQYF.

This clonotype was seen many times. The chain carries TRBV5-8 and TRBJ2-7; no clear D gene. Trimming cost V 4 bases and J 0 bases, with 17 bases left between them. Germline CDR1 SGHTS, CDR2 YDEGEE. The CDR3 runs to 16 residues. Written as DNA, the CDR3 is TGTGCCAGCAGCCGTCCGGATACGCGGACCTCCTACGAGCAGTACTTC. It specifies CASSRPDTRTSYEQYF.

This chain joins TRBV4-2 and TRBJ2-3, with TRBD2 matching over 13 bases. The CDR3 has 17 amino acids. The germline CDR1 and CDR2 sequences are LGHNA and YNFKEQ. Trimming at V came to 4 bases and at J to 7 bases, leaving 11 bases not matched to a gene. CDR3 region: CASSRRGTSGKVNTQYF. The CDR3, as DNA: TGTGCCAGCAGCCGACGAGGGACTAGCGGGAAAGTGAATACGCAGTATTTT.

This clonotype has more than one count but fewer than ten. The rearrangement uses TRBV28 and TRBJ2-7; 9 bases fit TRBD1. The CDR3 runs to 14 residues. V dropped 5 bases and J dropped 3; count of bases not matched to a gene: 5. Germline CDR1 reads MDHEN; CDR2 reads SYDVKM. The DNA of the CDR3 is TGTGCCAGCAGTACACCGGGACAGGGCTACGAGCAGTACTTC. As protein: CASSTPGQGYEQYF.

The rearrangement uses TRBV15 and TRBJ2-5; no clear D gene. The V end was cut by 3 bases, the J end by 5 bases, with 19 bases between. The CDR3 length is 16 residues. Germline V gene data show CDR1 as LNHNV and CDR2 as YYDKDF (reference sequence). CDR3 amino acids: CATSSAEKGRRETQYF. The CDR3 bases are TGTGCCACCAGCAGTGCGGAGAAAGGGCGAAGGGAGACCCAGTACTTC.

This clonotype was seen a handful of times. J is TRBJ2-1 and V is TRBV6-1; D gene unclear. Trimming shortened V by 10 bases and J by 5 bases, and 9 bases separated the two germline ends. The CDR3 is 11 amino acids. The germline gives CDR1 MNHNS, CDR2 SASEGT. The CDR3 loop reads CATSYNNEQFF. CDR3 nucleotides: TGTGCCACCTCCTACAACAATGAGCAGTTCTTC.

This clonotype occurred a few times. The chain has TRBV18 and TRBJ2-1; 10 bases are shared with TRBD2. CDR3 size: 15 residues. Trimming removed 6 bases from V and 4 bases from J; junction bases left unmatched: 6. In germline, CDR1 is KGHSH, CDR2 LQKENI. The DNA for the CDR3 is TGTGCCAGCTCCCACACTAGCGGGATATACAATGAGCAGTTCTTC. Protein product: CASSHTSGIYNEQFF.

This clonotype was counted a few times. The chain is built from TRBV4-3 and TRBJ2-2, with D perhaps TRBD2 (6 bases). CDR1 and CDR2 (germline): LGHNA, YSLEER. The CDR3 has 17 residues. The V end was cut by 4 bases, the J end by 4 bases, with 19 bases between. This CDR3 reads CASSLMGFGGSTGELFF. The CDR3 DNA reads as TGCGCCAGCAGCCTAATGGGTTTCGGGGGATCCACCGGGGAGCTGTTTTTT.

This clonotype turned up a few times. J is TRBJ2-3 and V is TRBV14; TRBD1 matches at 8 bases. This CDR3 comprises 15 residues. V shed 4 bases and J 4 bases; nucleotides not matched to a gene: 7. Germline V gene lookup returns CDR1 SGHDN and CDR2 FVKESK. CDR3 DNA: TGTGCCAGCAGCCCTTTTCAGGGGGCTGCAGATACGCAGTATTTT. Its translation: CASSPFQGAADTQYF.

This clonotype was seen ten or more times. The rearrangement uses TRBV29-1 and TRBJ2-1, with D possibly TRBD1 on 7 matching bases. Germline loops: CDR1 SQVTM, CDR2 ANQGSEA. Trimming left V 6 bases short and J 1 base short, with 13 bases between. This CDR3 has 14 residues. CDR3 in amino acids: CSVETGRSYNEQFF. As DNA, the CDR3 is TGCAGCGTCGAGACAGGGAGGTCCTACAATGAGCAGTTCTTC.

A few counts support this clonotype. V usage is TRBV9 and J usage is TRBJ2-7; D is ambiguous. Trimming left V 7 bases short and J 2 bases short, with 10 bases between. The germline gives CDR1 SGDLS, CDR2 YYNGEE. This CDR3 region has 12 residues. CDR3 in DNA: TGTGCCAGCGGTTCGACGACCTACGAGCAGTACTTC. As protein: CASGSTTYEQYF.

This clonotype came up a few times. The chain employs TRBV14 and TRBJ2-3; 11 bases map to TRBD2. V shed 1 base, J shed 1 base, and the junction held 13 bases outside the gene matches. CDR1 SGHDN and CDR2 FVKESK come from the germline V gene. CDR3 length: 20 residues. Written as DNA, the CDR3 is TGTGCCAGCAGCCAAGGACGACTAGCGGGGTTCTCTTACGGCACAGATACGCAGTATTTT. It translates to CASSQGRLAGFSYGTDTQYF.

Many counts were recorded for this clonotype. The CDR3 coding sequence is TGTGCCAGCAGTTTACTGGGGGGAGATTCACCCCTCCACTTT. Translation: CASSLLGGDSPLHF. This chain connects TRBV12-3 or TRBV12-4 to TRBJ1-6; TRBD1 is a possible D gene (5 bases). This CDR3 is built from 14 residues. V lost 2 bases and J lost 8, with 10 bases in between.

The chain combines TRBV2 with TRBJ2-1; 9 positions match TRBD1. V shed 3 bases, J shed 7 bases, and the junction held 7 bases outside the gene matches. The germline CDR1 and CDR2 sequences are SNHLY and FYNNEI. The CDR3 totals 15 residues. The CDR3 loop is CASSERDRVRNEQFF. In DNA, the CDR3 is TGTGCCAGCAGTGAGAGGGACAGGGTACGAAATGAGCAGTTCTTC. Variable domain in full (rest from reference TRBV2 and TRBJ2-1): EPEVTQTPSHQVTQMGQEVILRCVPISNHLYFYWYRQILGQKVEFLVSFYNNEISEKSEIFDDQFSVERPDGSNFTLKIRSTKLEDSAMYFCASSERDRVRNEQFFGPGTRLTVL.

The chain uses TRBV6-2 or TRBV6-3 and TRBJ1-1; D call uncertain. CDR3 size: 16 residues. V gave up 7 bases and J gave up 6 bases, with 24 bases separating them. Germline V gives CDR1 MNHEY, CDR2 SVGEGT. This CDR3 is CASTPGGRRSAAEAFF. The CDR3 coding sequence is TGTGCCAGCACCCCGGGCGGCCGACGGTCGGCTGCTGAAGCTTTCTTT.

This clonotype was seen repeatedly, ten times or more. V usage is TRBV5-5 and J usage is TRBJ2-1; TRBD2 might be the D (6 bases). Trimming removed 1 base at V and 9 bases at J, with 14 bases between. Germline V gives CDR1 SGHKS, CDR2 YYEKEE (reference sequence). This CDR3 is 14 amino acids long. The CDR3 sequence is CASSLYGEDGEQFF. As DNA, the CDR3 is TGTGCCAGCAGCTTGTACGGGGAGGACGGTGAGCAGTTCTTC.

This clonotype appeared many times. The chain carries TRBV7-9 and TRBJ2-1, with a tentative D call TRBD2 (6 bases). The CDR3 is 16 amino acids. V shed 6 bases and J shed 8 bases, with 23 bases lying between them. The V gene's germline CDR1 is SEHNR and CDR2 FQNEAQ (reference sequence). The CDR3 nucleotides are TGTGCCAGCAGTCTAGAAGGCACTAGCCGGGCCGATGAGCAGTTCTTC. Its protein product is CASSLEGTSRADEQFF.

V is TRBV2 and J is TRBJ2-1, with 12 bases fitting TRBD1. The CDR3 contains 15 residues. V lost 8 bases and J lost 6; bases outside the gene matches: 8. Germline CDR1 reads SNHLY; CDR2 reads FYNNEI. In nucleotides, the CDR3 is TGTGCCAGCTGGGTATCGGGACAGGGGGCCAATGAGCAGTTCTTC. Translation: CASWVSGQGANEQFF.

The genes are TRBV12-3 or TRBV12-4 and TRBJ1-6, with 9 bases that match TRBD1. The CDR3 totals 16 residues. V trimming: 6 bases; J trimming: 9 bases; junction bases outside the gene matches: 12. CDR3 sequence: CASSSGDRQGGSPLHF. The CDR3 nucleotides are TGTGCCAGCAGCTCGGGGGATAGACAGGGGGGTTCACCCCTCCACTTT.